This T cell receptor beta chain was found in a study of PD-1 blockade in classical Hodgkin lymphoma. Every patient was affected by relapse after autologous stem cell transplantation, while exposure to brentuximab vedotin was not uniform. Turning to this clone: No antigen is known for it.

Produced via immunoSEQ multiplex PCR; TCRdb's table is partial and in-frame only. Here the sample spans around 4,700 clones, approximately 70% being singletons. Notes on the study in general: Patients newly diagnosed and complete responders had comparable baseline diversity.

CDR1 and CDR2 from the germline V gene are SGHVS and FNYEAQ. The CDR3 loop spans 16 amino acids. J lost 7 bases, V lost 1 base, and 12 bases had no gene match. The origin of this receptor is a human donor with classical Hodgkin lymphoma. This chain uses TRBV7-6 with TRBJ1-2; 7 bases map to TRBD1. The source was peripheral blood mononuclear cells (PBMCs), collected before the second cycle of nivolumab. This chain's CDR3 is CASSLGQGTIPRGYTF. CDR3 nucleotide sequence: TGTGCCAGCAGCTTAGGACAGGGAACCATCCCGCGTGGCTACACCTTC.